Below, one TCR beta chain is given with its context. Its antigen is not known. The data originate from a study of cytomegalovirus exposure and HLA in healthy donors. Overall study: Previous work identified roughly 110 million unique TCR beta sequences from 150 million to 200 million T cells. Study-level points and caveats: In vitro work confirmed that three CMV-associated chains recognize CMV antigens. In presence/absence analyses, roughly uniform sequencing depth across donors was assumed. Solely CMV serostatus was available to characterize immune exposure.

Amplification used 60 Vbeta primers and 13 Jbeta primers. Only in-frame clones appear in the TCRdb table, and some are missing; sequencing was by immunoSEQ multiplex PCR. The table lists 150,000 to 200,000 clones, more than 80% of them singletons, with 4.9% in the top ten. Germline V CDR1 and CDR2: SNHLY, FYNNEI. The CDR3 length is 15 residues. The V end lost 8 bases, the J end lost 0 bases, and 14 bases lay between the germline ends. The sample comprised PBMCs. V is TRBV2 and J is TRBJ1-5, with no clear D. The sequence was obtained from a woman between 18 and 30 years old in good health and CMV-seropositive. CDR3 protein: CASALSRSSNQPQHF. CDR3 bases: TGTGCCAGCGCCTTGTCTAGATCTAGCAATCAGCCCCAGCATTTT.